Listed here are 17 T cell receptor beta chains from one sample, sequenced in a study of blood T cells in healthy people across ages. For the second PCR, which ran for about 6 to 12 cycles, a sample-barcoded 5' primer and a J-beta primer mix were used. TCRdb reanalysed the 5' RACE reads using MiXCR and keeps one entry per CDR3 protein. The data contain about 1.6 million distinct CDR3 sequences, almost 35% of them singletons. Material: blood. These receptors originate from a woman in her thirties in good health.

The sample holds many counts of this clonotype. The chain carries TRBV7-3 and TRBJ2-7; the match to TRBD1 covers 9 bases. CDR1 is SGHTA and CDR2 is FQGTGA in the germline V gene. Trimming at V came to 4 bases and at J to 6 bases, leaving 10 bases not matched to a gene. The CDR3 runs to 15 residues. DNA for the CDR3: TGTGCCAGCAGCTCAACGGGCGGACAGGGGTTCGAGCAGTACTTC. The encoded protein is CASSSTGGQGFEQYF.

This clonotype has a count of ten or more. The rearrangement uses TRBV27 and TRBJ1-2; TRBD1 matches 8 bases. Looked up from germline, CDR1 is MNHEY and CDR2 is SMNVEV (reference sequence). J gave up 6 bases and V 7 bases, and 7 bases lay outside the gene matches. This CDR3 is built from 13 residues. The CDR3 DNA is TGTGCCAGCACTCGGGCAGGGGGCGATGGCTACACCTTC. Residues: CASTRAGGDGYTF.

This clonotype was seen only a few times. The chain joins TRBV27 to TRBJ2-3; 10 bases match TRBD1. This CDR3 is built from 16 residues. The V gene's germline CDR1 is MNHEY and CDR2 SMNVEV (reference sequence). V shed 5 bases and J 0 bases; nucleotides not matched to a gene: 5. This CDR3 reads CASSEGQGTSTDTQYF. The CDR3 nucleotides are TGTGCCAGCAGTGAGGGACAGGGGACTAGCACAGATACGCAGTATTTT.

This clonotype was picked up a small number of times. One end of the junction fails to match germline, which may point to a read error. The J gene is TRBJ2-6, the V gene TRBV7-3; 11 nucleotides agree with TRBD1. The CDR3 runs to 17 residues. Germline V gene sequence: CDR1 SGHTA, CDR2 FQGTGA. The CDR3, as DNA: TGTGTCAGCGGCCCCAGGGACAGGGGGTCCGGGGCCAACGTCCTGACTTTC. It yields the protein CVSGPRDRGSGANVLTF.

The chain recombines TRBV9 with TRBJ2-3, with 9 positions matching TRBD1. Germline CDR1 is SGDLS and CDR2 is YYNGEE. V lost 3 bases to trimming and J lost 2 bases; unmatched junction nucleotides: 4. This CDR3 spans 15 amino acids. CDR3 coding DNA: TGTGCCAGCAGCGGGACAGGGGATTACACAGATACGCAGTATTTT. Protein product: CASSGTGDYTDTQYF.

The rearrangement links TRBV3-1 to TRBJ2-1, with TRBD2 matching over 9 bases. Near its end, the DNA agrees better with TRBJ2-7, so the J call may be wrong. This CDR3 spans 14 amino acids. The germline gives CDR1 LGHDT, CDR2 YNNKEL (reference sequence). The CDR3 sequence is CASGLAGSYNEQYF. CDR3 coding DNA: TGTGCCAGTGGTCTAGCGGGATCCTACAATGAGCAGTACTTC.

V gene TRBV27 combines with J gene TRBJ2-5; possible D gene TRBD1, 5 bases. The germline V and J ends were trimmed by 5 bases and 11 bases, with 18 bases remaining between them. This CDR3 is built from 13 residues. The V gene's germline CDR1 is MNHEY and CDR2 SMNVEV (reference sequence). The CDR3 region has the DNA TGTGCCAGCAGTCCGTACAGGTACAATGAGCAGTACTTC. This codes for CASSPYRYNEQYF.

This clonotype was seen at least ten times. The chain is built from TRBV29-1 and TRBJ2-7, with D tentatively TRBD1 or TRBD2 (5 bases each). The germline gives CDR1 SQVTM, CDR2 ANQGSEA. Trimming removed 5 bases from V and 2 bases from J, with 10 bases in between. This CDR3 contains 12 residues. The CDR3 DNA reads as TGCAGCGTTTTAACGGGACCCTACGAGCAGTACTTC. It specifies CSVLTGPYEQYF.

A word on this clonotype: A clone one base away is much larger, so this may be a read error. V is TRBV27 and J is TRBJ2-7, with D unclear. The V end lost 8 bases, the J end lost 7 bases, and 18 bases lay between the germline ends. The CDR3 sequence is 13 residues long. CDR1 is MNHEY and CDR2 is SMNVEV in the germline V gene (reference sequence). CDR3 residues: CASGSSFVEEQYF. The DNA of the CDR3 is TGTGCCAGCGGTAGCAGCTTCGTCGAAGAGCAGTACTTC.

This clonotype was recorded a few times. The rearrangement links TRBV20-1 to TRBJ2-5; no reliable D call. Germline-derived CDR1 and CDR2 are DFQATT and SNEGSKA (reference sequence). V dropped 0 bases and J dropped 5 bases, with 10 bases sitting between them. The CDR3 consists of 13 residues. CDR3 nucleotides: TGCAGTGCTAGAGATCCGAGTAGGGAGACCCAGTACTTC. This encodes CSARDPSRETQYF.

The chain joins TRBV11-2 to TRBJ2-5; TRBD2 matches at 8 bases. The DNA end favors TRBJ2-7, so the J call may be wrong. CDR1 and CDR2 from the germline V gene are SGHAT and FQNNGV. This CDR3 region has 14 residues. The CDR3, as DNA: TGTGCCAGCAGCTTAGGAGCGGGAGTCTTCGAGCAGTACTTC. Translation gives CASSLGAGVFEQYF.

There are a few counts of this clonotype. V and J are TRBV27 and TRBJ1-2; a possible D gene is TRBD1 (5 bases). The CDR3 spans 15 residues. The germline V gene encodes CDR1 MNHEY and CDR2 SMNVEV (reference sequence). The ends were cut back, 2 bases at V and 1 base at J, with 11 bases in the middle. CDR3 loop: CASSLRGTHNYGYTF. For the CDR3, the DNA is TGTGCCAGCAGTTTAAGAGGGACCCATAACTATGGCTACACCTTC.

The V and J genes are TRBV7-8 and TRBJ2-7, with D unclear. CDR1 and CDR2 (germline): SGHVS, FQNEAQ. This CDR3 contains 14 residues. V lost 4 bases and J lost 7, with 17 bases in between. CDR3 nucleotides: TGTGCCAGCAGCTCCAAAGCCGGCCCCTTGGAGCAGTACTTC. Translating gives CASSSKAGPLEQYF.

The rearrangement uses TRBV10-2 and TRBJ2-5; tentative D call: TRBD2 (5 bases). Gene TRBJ2-7 matches the end of the DNA better, so the J call may be wrong. CDR3 length: 17 amino acids. CDR1 is WSHSY, CDR2 SAAADI, per germline. CDR3 protein: CASSERPPPREGSEQYF. CDR3 DNA sequence: TGCGCCAGCAGTGAGCGACCCCCACCGCGAGAGGGATCCGAGCAGTACTTC.

This chain links TRBV27 with TRBJ2-3; a possible D gene is TRBD2 (6 bases). Germline V gives CDR1 MNHEY, CDR2 SMNVEV (reference sequence). Trimming pared 6 bases from V and 2 bases from J, leaving 21 bases between. CDR3 size: 17 residues. The CDR3 bases are TGTGCCAGCAGCAGCCGCCTTGTTAGCGGATACACAGATACGCAGTATTTT. Its protein is CASSSRLVSGYTDTQYF.

The gene calls are TRBV3-1 and TRBJ2-1; possible D gene TRBD2, 5 bases. V lost 1 base, J lost 4 bases, and 23 bases lay in between. CDR1 LGHDT and CDR2 YNNKEL come from the germline V gene (reference sequence). The CDR3 sequence is 19 residues long. This CDR3 is CASSQARVSVSLTYNEQFF. The CDR3 DNA sequence: TGTGCCAGCAGCCAAGCAAGGGTTAGCGTCTCCCTGACGTACAATGAGCAGTTCTTC.

This clonotype was observed once. The chain combines TRBV21-1 with TRBJ2-1; TRBD2, the table's D call, was not compared with the DNA. TRBV21-1 is described as a pseudogene. This CDR3 spans 18 amino acids. DNA for the CDR3: TGTGCCAGCAGCTCGCCGGGACTAGCGGGAGCAAACTACAATGAGCAGTTCTTC. Its translation: CASSSPGLAGANYNEQFF.